The 32 T cell receptor beta chains below all came from one sample that was sequenced in a study of T cells after yellow fever vaccination. One entry per CDR3 protein results from TCRdb running MiXCR on the 5' RACE reads. The profile shows 170,000 or so distinct CDR3 sequences, roughly a tenth of them singletons. This material consisted of CD8+ T cells sorted from PBMCs, taken 45 days after the yellow fever booster vaccination. The receptor source for this set is a man aged 18 to 29 who received the YFV17D yellow fever vaccine.

This clonotype was seen a few times. The rearrangement links TRBV24-1 to TRBJ2-7, with a possible D match to TRBD1 (7 bases). V lost 3 bases to trimming and J lost 4 bases, with 18 bases between them. The CDR3 extends over 16 amino acids. The germline V gene has CDR1 KGHDR and CDR2 SFDVKD. The CDR3 region is CATSDRRQGGMYEQYV. The DNA of the CDR3 is TGTGCCACCAGTGATCGGAGACAGGGAGGCATGTACGAGCAGTACGTC.

This chain connects TRBV5-8 to TRBJ1-2; no reliable D call. The CDR3 sequence is 15 residues long. Germline CDR1 is SGHTS and CDR2 is YDEGEE. V shed 4 bases and J shed 2 bases, with 15 bases lying between them. CDR3 in amino acids: CASSKQFDTNYGYTF. In DNA, the CDR3 is TGTGCCAGCAGCAAACAATTTGACACCAACTATGGCTACACCTTC.

A few counts support this clonotype. The rearrangement joins TRBV12-3 or TRBV12-4 to TRBJ1-5; TRBD1 agrees at 8 bases. This CDR3 is 16 amino acids long. Trimming cost V 4 bases and J 5 bases; bases outside gene matches: 10. The CDR3 here is CASSYTLTGVDQPQHF. CDR3 DNA: TGTGCCAGCAGTTACACCTTGACAGGGGTCGATCAGCCCCAGCATTTT.

There are a few counts of this clonotype. The V and J genes are TRBV4-3 and TRBJ2-1; D possibly corresponds to TRBD2 (6 bases). V was cut by 1 base and J by 3 bases, with 10 bases left in between. Germline values: CDR1 LGHNA, CDR2 YSLEER. This CDR3 region has 15 residues. CDR3 residues: CASSQGASDYNEQFF. The CDR3 coding sequence is TGCGCCAGCAGCCAAGGGGCTAGCGACTACAATGAGCAGTTCTTC.

In nucleotides, the CDR3 is TGTGCCAGTTCCTCGAAGGGGAACAATGAGCAGTTCTTC. It translates to CASSSKGNNEQFF. V usage is TRBV6-5 and J usage is TRBJ2-1, with a possible D match to TRBD1 (5 bases). V gave up 9 bases and J gave up 5 bases, with 14 bases separating them. Germline assignment: CDR1 MNHEY and CDR2 SVGAGI. This CDR3 is 13 amino acids long.

The rearrangement uses TRBV27 and TRBJ2-2; D remains unclear. Trimming pared 5 bases from V and 3 bases from J, leaving 16 bases between. The CDR3 totals 16 residues. From germline, CDR1 is MNHEY and CDR2 SMNVEV (reference sequence). This CDR3 is CASSPNTGRYTGELFF. The CDR3 DNA reads as TGTGCCAGCAGTCCAAACACCGGGCGGTACACCGGGGAGCTGTTTTTT.

The V call is TRBV14, the J call TRBJ2-5; no reliable D call. The CDR3 spans 16 residues. Germline V gives CDR1 SGHDN, CDR2 FVKESK. Trimming took 2 bases from V and 1 from J, leaving 14 bases between them. In DNA form, the CDR3 reads TGTGCCAGCAGCCAATGGATGCAGGATCGCCAAGAGACCCAGTACTTC. This encodes CASSQWMQDRQETQYF. The whole variable domain, filled in from reference TRBV14 and TRBJ2-5, reads EAGVTQFPSHSVIEKGQTVTLRCDPISGHDNLYWYRRVMGKEIKFLLHFVKESKQDESGMPNNRFLAERTGGTYSTLKVQPAELEDSGVYFCASSQWMQDRQETQYFGPGTRLLVL.

V is TRBV25-1 and J is TRBJ1-1; no firm D call. The CDR3 has 13 amino acids. V lost 4 bases and J 0 bases, leaving 6 bases between the germline ends. Germline CDR1 reads MGHDK; CDR2 reads SYGVNS. The CDR3 protein is CASSVGVNTEAFF. DNA for the CDR3: TGTGCCAGCAGTGTCGGGGTGAACACTGAAGCTTTCTTT.

This clonotype was seen more than once but under ten times. The V call is TRBV7-2, the J call TRBJ2-7; no clear D. The CDR3 covers 13 residues. In germline, CDR1 is SGHTA, CDR2 FQGNSA. V was trimmed by 5 bases and J by 2 bases, leaving 10 bases between them. The DNA for the CDR3 is TGTGCCAGCAGCCCGGACGGGCCCTACGAGCAGTACGTC. Protein product: CASSPDGPYEQYV.

The chain recombines TRBV29-1 with TRBJ1-2; D remains unclear. Per the germline V gene, CDR1 is SQVTM and CDR2 is ANQGSEA. Trimming stripped 0 bases from V and 2 bases from J, with 13 bases between. This CDR3 comprises 15 residues. The DNA of the CDR3 is TGCAGCGTTGAAGATGGATATGTGTCCAACTATGGCTACACCTTC. Translating it yields CSVEDGYVSNYGYTF.

The chain has TRBV12-3 or TRBV12-4 and TRBJ1-6; D possibly corresponds to TRBD1 (5 bases). This CDR3 has 14 residues. The V and J ends lost 2 bases and 14 bases respectively, with 16 bases between them. CDR3 nucleotide sequence: TGTGCCAGCAGTTTATGGGGCCAGAGGATGGCCCTCCACTTT. It is translated as CASSLWGQRMALHF.

This chain links TRBV28 with TRBJ2-7, with D possibly being TRBD1 (6 bases). Per germline, CDR1 MDHEN and CDR2 SYDVKM. Trimming left V 8 bases short and J 9 bases short, with 20 bases between. The CDR3 has 13 amino acids. This CDR3 is CASYRVGNEGQYF. The CDR3 DNA reads as TGTGCCAGCTACAGGGTTGGAAACGAGGGGCAGTACTTC.

The CDR3 coding sequence is TGTGCCAGCAGCCTCCGTTTGACAGGGGGCAATTCGGACACTGAAGCTTTCTTT. Residues: CASSLRLTGGNSDTEAFF. J is TRBJ1-1 and V is TRBV7-2; 10 positions match TRBD1. Germline V gene lookup returns CDR1 SGHTA and CDR2 FQGNSA. Trimming cost V 5 bases and J 3 bases; bases outside gene matches: 15. The CDR3 has 18 amino acids.

The V gene is TRBV19, the J gene TRBJ1-1, with 7 bases matching TRBD1. Trimming cost V 4 bases and J 1 base; bases outside gene matches: 3. CDR3 length equals 14 residues. Germline CDR1 and CDR2: LNHDA and SQIVND (reference sequence). The CDR3 sequence: CASSTRTGNTEAFF. CDR3 DNA sequence: TGTGCCAGTAGTACCCGGACAGGGAACACTGAAGCTTTCTTT.

This clonotype was seen a few times. The chain recombines TRBV29-1 with TRBJ2-3; the D gene is possibly TRBD1 (6 bases). This CDR3 region has 13 residues. Germline CDR1 is SQVTM and CDR2 is ANQGSEA. The germline V and J ends were trimmed by 3 bases and 2 bases, with 9 bases remaining between them. DNA of the CDR3: TGCAGCGTTGAGGACAGAAACACAGATACGCAGTATTTT. The encoded protein is CSVEDRNTDTQYF.

The chain has TRBV9 and TRBJ2-3; D may be TRBD2 (7 bases). Germline lookup yields CDR1 SGDLS and CDR2 YYNGEE. Trimming removed 0 bases at V and 2 bases at J, with 10 bases between. The CDR3 length is 15 residues. The CDR3 sequence is CASSVVAGATDTQYF. The CDR3 nucleotides are TGTGCCAGCAGCGTAGTTGCGGGGGCCACAGATACGCAGTATTTT.

This clonotype was seen a few times. The chain recombines TRBV14 with TRBJ1-1; no firm D call. V was shortened by 6 bases and J by 7 bases, with 15 bases between the two germline ends. Germline CDR1 reads SGHDN; CDR2 reads FVKESK. The CDR3 totals 13 residues. CDR3 sequence (DNA): TGTGCCAGCAGTTCTCGAACACGGATTGAAGCTTTCTTT. Protein product: CASSSRTRIEAFF.

The chain's CDR3 is CASSVDPEETQYF. CDR3 sequence (DNA): TGTGCCAGCAGCGTAGATCCAGAAGAGACCCAGTACTTC. The rearrangement joins TRBV9 to TRBJ2-5; D is uncertain. V dropped 0 bases and J dropped 3 bases, with 6 bases sitting between them. The CDR3 sequence is 13 residues long. CDR1 and CDR2 (germline): SGDLS, YYNGEE.

The chain carries TRBV5-1 and TRBJ2-3; 7 nucleotides match TRBD1. After removal of 5 bases from V and 2 bases from J, the junction contained 8 bases not matched to a gene. This CDR3 spans 15 amino acids. Germline lookup yields CDR1 SGHRS and CDR2 YFSETQ. In nucleotides, the CDR3 is TGCGCCAGCAGGACACTAGGGACAGACACAGATACGCAGTATTTT. This gives the protein CASRTLGTDTDTQYF.

The chain employs TRBV6-5 and TRBJ2-1, with D possibly TRBD2 on 5 matching bases. CDR1 is MNHEY, CDR2 SVGAGI, per germline. This CDR3 has 13 amino acids. The V and J ends lost 1 base and 8 bases respectively, with 9 bases between them. For the CDR3, the DNA is TGTGCCAGCAGTTACTTCGGGAACGATGAGCAGTTCTTC. Protein product: CASSYFGNDEQFF.

The chain is built from TRBV21-1 and TRBJ1-2; TRBD1 was called by the table and not checked on the DNA. TRBV21-1 is reported as a pseudogene. The CDR3 has 17 amino acids. CDR3 residues: CASSNEGQARPQDGYTF. The CDR3 DNA reads as TGTGCCAGCAGCAACGAGGGACAGGCGCGTCCGCAGGATGGCTACACCTTC.

In its sample, this clonotype was seen a few times. The chain recombines TRBV10-3 with TRBJ2-7; D possibly corresponds to TRBD1 (5 bases). V lost 2 bases and J lost 4, with 12 bases in between. The CDR3 covers 14 residues. Germline V gene lookup returns CDR1 ENHRY and CDR2 SYGVKD. CDR3 sequence: CAISETGREYEQYV. The CDR3 DNA is TGTGCCATCAGTGAGACGGGCAGGGAATACGAGCAGTACGTC.

At least ten counts were recorded for this clonotype. The chain recombines TRBV7-8 with TRBJ2-5; no clear D gene. The CDR3 has 13 amino acids. CDR1 and CDR2 (germline): SGHVS, FQNEAQ. Trimming removed 1 base from V and 5 bases from J, with 8 bases in between. In DNA, the CDR3 is TGTGCCAGCAGCTTAGGACGAAGGGAGACCCAGTACTTC. Residues: CASSLGRRETQYF.

The rearrangement links TRBV14 to TRBJ2-7; the match to TRBD1 covers 8 bases. The CDR3 runs to 15 residues. The J segment lost 7 bases and the V segment lost 6 bases, leaving 14 bases of the junction unmatched. CDR1 is SGHDN, CDR2 FVKESK, per germline. CDR3 in DNA: TGTGCCAGCAGGCTGACAGGGGAAGGGACGGGGGAGCAGTACTTC. Translating gives CASRLTGEGTGEQYF.

This clonotype was observed many times. The chain uses TRBV7-9 and TRBJ2-1; D is ambiguous. The CDR3 runs 12 residues. Deletions cut 8 bases from V and 4 bases from J, with 9 bases between. The germline CDR1 and CDR2 sequences are SEHNR and FQNEAQ (reference sequence). CDR3 nucleotides: TGTGCCAGCCACGCGGCTTACAATGAGCAGTTCTTC. It is translated as CASHAAYNEQFF.

This clonotype was observed a handful of times. The chain has TRBV9 and TRBJ1-4, with D unresolved. The V gene's germline CDR1 is SGDLS and CDR2 YYNGEE. The V gene lost 0 bases and the J gene lost 6 bases, with 15 bases spanning the gap. The CDR3 is 16 amino acids. The CDR3 loop reads CASSVEGRNGDEKLFF. The DNA for the CDR3 is TGTGCCAGCAGCGTAGAGGGCAGAAATGGGGATGAAAAACTGTTTTTT.

This clonotype showed up many times. The chain joins TRBV12-3 or TRBV12-4 to TRBJ2-2, with a tentative D call TRBD2 (5 bases). Trimming removed 7 bases from V and 4 bases from J, with 13 bases in between. The CDR3 extends over 14 amino acids. This chain's CDR3 is CASTPLEGTGELFF. In DNA form, the CDR3 reads TGTGCCAGCACTCCATTAGAGGGCACCGGGGAGCTGTTTTTT.

This clonotype was seen only a few times. V is TRBV11-2 and J is TRBJ2-7; 11 bases align to TRBD1. Germline CDR1 SGHAT, CDR2 FQNNGV. The CDR3 is made up of 15 amino acids. The J segment lost 3 bases and the V segment lost 5 bases, leaving 6 bases of the junction unmatched. The CDR3: CASSMGQGDYYEQYF. The CDR3 nucleotides are TGTGCCAGCAGCATGGGACAGGGGGATTACTACGAGCAGTACTTC.

The chain links TRBV7-2 to TRBJ1-5, with 7 bases identical to TRBD1. This CDR3 has 15 residues. V trimming: 5 bases; J trimming: 11 bases; junction bases outside the gene matches: 15. Per germline, CDR1 SGHTA and CDR2 FQGNSA. The CDR3 reads CASSQSRDRSRAQHF. CDR3 sequence (DNA): TGTGCCAGCAGCCAATCCCGGGACAGATCCCGGGCCCAGCATTTT.

This clonotype was found a few times. One junction end disagrees with the germline gene, perhaps due to a read error. The CDR3 DNA follows: TGTGCCAGCAGTTACAGTCGGAGCCGGGTATTC. It translates to CASSYSRSRVF. V is TRBV6-2 or TRBV6-3 and J is TRBJ2-5; D unclear. Germline CDR1 is MNHEY and CDR2 is SVGEGT. The CDR3 consists of 11 residues.

V is TRBV3-1 and J is TRBJ1-6; a possible D gene is TRBD1 (5 bases). The length of the CDR3 is 15 residues. V lost 1 base, J lost 10 bases, and 14 bases lay in between. The germline V gene encodes CDR1 LGHDT and CDR2 YNNKEL (reference sequence). CDR3 DNA sequence: TGTGCCAGCAGCCAAGGGAGACAGATGATGTCACCCCTCCACTTT. It specifies CASSQGRQMMSPLHF.

The chain couples TRBV7-2 to TRBJ2-3; D is perhaps TRBD1 (6 bases). V gave up 3 bases and J gave up 0 bases, with 10 bases separating them. CDR3 length: 15 amino acids. Germline CDR1 and CDR2: SGHTA and FQGNSA. The CDR3 region is CASSFGGRSTDTQYF. The CDR3 nucleotides read TGTGCCAGCAGCTTTGGGGGCCGAAGCACAGATACGCAGTATTTT.